This is a list of T cell receptor beta chains from one sample in a study of OX40 agonist ivuxolimab in advanced cancers. Here immunoSEQ multiplex PCR was the method, and the copy in TCRdb shows in-frame clones only, minus some. The profile shows about 49,000 clones, 75% to 90% of them singletons. The sequenced sample was CD4+ or CD8+ T cells sorted from blood, obtained in a trial of the OX40 agonist ivuxolimab. The receptor source for this set is an adult with an advanced solid tumor such as melanoma, head and neck, liver or kidney cancer. CDR3s include the opening cysteine and the closing phenylalanine or tryptophan. The D gene is left open where the match is weak. The listing skips clone size in some rows; elsewhere it reads once, few, many or a size class.

TRBJ2-7 NA TRBV19 NA CASSIERGLNYEQYF TGTGCCAGTAGTATAGAGAGGGGCCTAAACTACGAGCAGTACTTC
TRBJ1-4 NA TRBV11-2 NA CASSFGQSSEKLFF TGTGCCAGCAGCTTCGGACAGTCCTCTGAAAAACTGTTTTTT
TRBJ1-2 NA TRBV19 NA CASSIATTAYGYTF TGTGCCAGTAGTATAGCTACGACAGCATATGGCTACACCTTC
TRBJ2-5 NA TRBV10-3 few CAISESTGHQETQYF TGTGCCATCAGTGAGTCGACAGGCCACCAAGAGACCCAGTACTTC
TRBJ2-7 NA TRBV7-9 NA CASSLVLGGLDEQYF TGTGCCAGCAGCTTAGTATTGGGGGGTCTCGACGAGCAGTACTTC
TRBJ2-3 NA TRBV20-1 NA CSARGGDTQYF TGCAGTGCTAGGGGAGGAGATACGCAGTATTTT
TRBJ2-7 NA TRBV6-5 NA CASSPSGGLSYEQYF TGTGCCAGCAGCCCCTCTGGGGGCCTCTCCTACGAGCAGTACTTC
TRBJ2-7 NA TRBV5-6 NA CASSLSHEQYF TGTGCCAGCAGCTTGTCCCACGAGCAGTACTTC
TRBJ2-2 TRBD2 TRBV9 NA CASSVGGLLTGELFF TGTGCCAGCAGCGTGGGGGGGTTACTCACCGGGGAGCTGTTTTTT
TRBJ1-1 NA TRBV6-1 few CASSEGRGTEAFF TGTGCCAGCAGTGAAGGCAGGGGAACTGAAGCTTTCTTT
TRBJ2-5 NA TRBV13 NA CASSLSGAFQETQYF TGTGCCAGCAGCTTATCTGGCGCCTTTCAAGAGACCCAGTACTTC
TRBJ1-6 NA TRBV2 NA CASSSQGSYNSPLHF TGTGCCAGCAGTTCACAGGGTTCCTATAATTCACCCCTCCACTTT
TRBJ2-2 NA TRBV5-1 NA CASTLGGTNTGELFF TGCGCCAGCACTCTGGGCGGGACGAACACCGGGGAGCTGTTTTTT
TRBJ1-4 NA TRBV11-2 NA CASSFQGGGSNEKLFF TGTGCCAGCAGCTTCCAGGGAGGGGGTTCTAATGAAAAACTGTTTTTT
TRBJ2-7 NA TRBV15 once CATSSRGSYEQYF TGTGCCACCAGTAGCAGGGGATCCTACGAGCAGTACTTC
TRBJ2-7 TRBD1 TRBV6-6 NA CASSYGQGAGYEQYF TGTGCCAGCAGTTACGGACAGGGGGCAGGCTACGAGCAGTACTTC
TRBJ2-1 TRBD2 TRBV6-5 NA CASSYAGVSYNEQFF TGTGCCAGCAGTTACGCGGGAGTTTCTTACAATGAGCAGTTCTTC